This T cell receptor (beta chain) was retrieved from a study of T cell responses to AZD1222 COVID-19 vaccine. With V trimmed by 1 base and J by 9 bases, 4 bases remained unmatched. CDR3 length: 13 residues. Germline lookup yields CDR1 SGHKS and CDR2 YYEKEE (reference sequence). Assay used: immunoSEQ multiplex PCR; TCRdb lists only in-frame clones, some missing. The sample records over 85,000 clones, 90% being singletons. The sequences come from peripheral blood, collected on day 0 of AZD1222 vaccination. The sequence was collected from an adult in good health. The chain joins TRBV5-5 to TRBJ1-2, with 9 positions matching TRBD1. The chain's CDR3 is CASSLLTGGRYTF. The CDR3 DNA reads TGTGCCAGCAGCTTGTTAACAGGGGGCCGCTACACCTTC.